The clone carrying this TCR beta chain was seen once. The sample comes from a study of blood T cell repertoires in COVID-19. Overall study context: Nucleic acid was either cDNA or gDNA, and it came from T cells, B-cell-depleted T cells, or PBMCs.

In the original processing: Estimation of nucleated cell counts relied on the amplification of reference gene primers. Sequenced by immunoSEQ multiplex PCR; TCRdb stores in-frame clones only, minus some. For V, J and clone size, that table is used; D and trimming come from the DNA. The sample gives about 190,000 clones, roughly 90% of which show up once; around 7% is in the top ten. The sequenced material came from peripheral blood. This TCR was sampled from a man in his forties or fifties with acute or convalescent COVID-19.

CDR3 coding DNA: TGTGCCAGCAGCTTGGTGTCCGAGCAAGAGACCCAGTACTTC. Translated, it gives CASSLVSEQETQYF. V and J are TRBV5-4 and TRBJ2-5; no firm D call. Germline CDR1 reads SGHNT; CDR2 reads YYREEE (reference sequence). V was shortened by 0 bases and J by 2 bases, with 8 bases between the two germline ends. There are 14 residues in the CDR3.